The 30 T cell receptor beta chains below come from one sample, sequenced in a study of blood T cell repertoires in COVID-19. The method was immunoSEQ multiplex PCR; TCRdb's version includes in-frame clones alone and lacks a portion of them. The table lists fewer than 80,000 clones, 80% to 90% of them singletons. The sequenced sample consisted of peripheral blood. These receptor sequences come from a man younger than 40 with acute or convalescent COVID-19.

This clone was counted only a few times. The V call is TRBV21-1, the J call TRBJ1-4; the D call in the table, TRBD1, was not verified against the DNA. TRBV21-1 has pseudogene status. This CDR3 has 15 residues. The chain's CDR3 is CASPTRLRKDEKLFF. The CDR3 DNA reads as TGTGCCAGCCCTACCAGGCTACGGAAGGATGAAAAACTGTTTTTT.

This clone was seen only a few times. The rearrangement links TRBV27 to TRBJ2-1; the match to TRBD2 covers 8 bases. J was trimmed by 8 bases and V by 3 bases; bases with no gene match: 6. This CDR3 has 14 amino acids. The germline V gene has CDR1 MNHEY and CDR2 SMNVEV (reference sequence). The CDR3 region is CASSFRGAGDEQFF. In DNA form, the CDR3 reads TGTGCCAGCAGTTTTAGGGGAGCGGGGGATGAGCAGTTCTTC.

The CDR3, as DNA: TGTGCCACCAGCAGAAGGACTAGCGGGGACCACGAGCAGTACTTC. Encoded protein: CATSRRTSGDHEQYF. The rearrangement joins TRBV15 to TRBJ2-7; TRBD2 agrees at 12 bases. The V segment lost 2 bases and the J segment 5 bases; nucleotides outside the gene matches: 4. CDR1 is LNHNV, CDR2 YYDKDF, per germline (reference sequence). The CDR3 length is 15 residues.

The chain has TRBV9 and TRBJ1-1, with 8 bases aligning to TRBD1. Losses at the gene ends were 4 bases for V and 0 bases for J; bases not matched to a gene: 2. The CDR3 runs to 14 residues. In germline, CDR1 is SGDLS, CDR2 YYNGEE. The CDR3 DNA reads as TGTGCCAGCAGCCGGACAGGGTTGAACACTGAAGCTTTCTTT. Residues: CASSRTGLNTEAFF.

In the case of this clone: Different DNA sequences within this sample yield the same CDR3. The chain has TRBV7-8 and TRBJ2-3; tentatively, D is TRBD1 (6 bases). Trimming pared 1 base from V and 0 bases from J, leaving 11 bases between. Germline CDR1 reads SGHVS; CDR2 reads FQNEAQ. CDR3 size: 16 residues. The CDR3 here is CASSLVTGQSTDTQYF. As DNA, the CDR3 is TGTGCCAGCAGCTTAGTCACAGGACAGAGCACAGATACGCAGTATTTT.

The chain joins TRBV3-1 (or the pseudogene TRBV3-2) to TRBJ2-5; tentative D call: TRBD2 (5 bases). V gave up 1 base and J gave up 0 bases, with 9 bases separating them. The CDR3 length is 15 residues. Germline V lookup: CDR1 LGHDT, CDR2 YNNKEL (reference sequence). CDR3 in DNA: TGTGCCAGCAGCCAAGCGCGGGCTTACCAAGAGACCCAGTACTTC. Translation gives CASSQARAYQETQYF.

This clone is medium-sized in the sample. The genes are TRBV19 and TRBJ2-1, with a weak D call TRBD2 (5 bases). V gave up 5 bases and J gave up 5 bases, with 16 bases separating them. CDR1 is LNHDA and CDR2 is SQIVND in the germline V gene (reference sequence). The CDR3 is made up of 15 amino acids. The CDR3: CASSPRSEGNNEQFF. DNA for the CDR3: TGTGCCAGTAGTCCACGATCCGAGGGCAACAATGAGCAGTTCTTC.

The gene calls are TRBV2 and TRBJ1-5; D is unresolved. Germline CDR1 reads SNHLY; CDR2 reads FYNNEI. Trimming stripped 6 bases from V and 5 bases from J, with 20 bases between. This CDR3 region has 16 residues. The chain's CDR3 is CASSDLGESGDQPQHF. The DNA of the CDR3 is TGTGCCAGCAGCGACCTCGGTGAATCAGGTGATCAGCCCCAGCATTTT.

The chain carries TRBV11-3 and TRBJ2-3; D perhaps matches TRBD2 (5 bases). V lost 0 bases and J 0 bases, leaving 13 bases between the germline ends. The germline gives CDR1 SGHNT, CDR2 YENEEA. This CDR3 is 17 amino acids long. Here the CDR3 DNA reads TGTGCCAGCAGCTTAGACGGGAACTCGCCCAGCACAGATACGCAGTATTTT. It codes for CASSLDGNSPSTDTQYF. The variable domain in full, with the rest retrieved from reference TRBV11-3 and TRBJ2-3, is EAGVVQSPRYKIIEKKQPVAFWCNPISGHNTLYWYLQNLGQGPELLIRYENEEAVDDSQLPKDRFSAERLKGVDSTLKIQPAELGDSAVYLCASSLDGNSPSTDTQYFGPGTRLTVL.

This rearrangement joins TRBV5-1 to TRBJ1-3, with D perhaps matching TRBD1 (5 bases). V shed 5 bases and J shed 0 bases, with 9 bases lying between them. This CDR3 region has 14 residues. CDR1 SGHRS and CDR2 YFSETQ come from the germline V gene. The CDR3 sequence: CASRAGLSGNTIYF. In DNA, the CDR3 is TGCGCCAGCAGGGCAGGGCTCTCTGGAAACACCATATATTTT.

The chain employs TRBV7-8 and TRBJ1-2; 10 positions agree with TRBD1. Germline V gives CDR1 SGHVS, CDR2 FQNEAQ. The CDR3 consists of 14 residues. Unmatched junction bases numbered 3, after V lost 5 bases and J lost 3 bases. The CDR3 reads CASSKGTGDYGYTF. The CDR3 nucleotides are TGTGCCAGCAGCAAAGGGACAGGGGACTATGGCTACACCTTC.

The V and J genes are TRBV4-1 and TRBJ1-1; possibly TRBD1 for D (5 bases). V lost 0 bases and J 2 bases, leaving 16 bases between the germline ends. CDR1 MGHRA and CDR2 YSYEKL come from the germline V gene. The CDR3 consists of 17 residues. The CDR3 DNA reads TGCGCCAGCAGCCAAGATCCCGGGGGTAGGGCTAACACTGAAGCTTTCTTT. As protein: CASSQDPGGRANTEAFF.

This clone was seen just once. CDR3 DNA: TGTGCCAGTAGTAGGGGACAGGATGCCTCTGGAAACACCATATATTTT. Encoded protein: CASSRGQDASGNTIYF. This chain joins TRBV19 and TRBJ1-3; 8 nucleotides match TRBD1. The V gene's germline CDR1 is LNHDA and CDR2 SQIVND (reference sequence). V lost 4 bases and J lost 0; bases outside the gene matches: 5. CDR3 length: 16 residues.

This chain joins TRBV7-9 and TRBJ2-1; 14 bases fit TRBD2. The length of the CDR3 is 18 residues. CDR1 is SEHNR and CDR2 is FQNEAQ in the germline V gene (reference sequence). Germline trimming cut 5 bases from V and 8 bases from J; bases unmatched to any gene: 14. This CDR3 is CASSTRTSGGRFVDEQFF. The CDR3 bases are TGTGCCAGCAGCACTAGGACTAGCGGGGGGCGGTTTGTTGATGAGCAGTTCTTC.

V and J are TRBV6-5 and TRBJ1-4; no firm D call. Germline V gene lookup returns CDR1 MNHEY and CDR2 SVGAGI. The V gene lost 0 bases and the J gene lost 4 bases, with 9 bases spanning the gap. The length of the CDR3 is 15 residues. The CDR3 loop is CASSYSGRYNEKLFF. The CDR3 bases are TGTGCCAGCAGTTACTCGGGCAGATATAATGAAAAACTGTTTTTT.

This clone was counted once. The chain couples TRBV7-9 to TRBJ2-2; possible D gene TRBD1, 6 bases. CDR1 is SEHNR and CDR2 is FQNEAQ in the germline V gene (reference sequence). This CDR3 comprises 13 residues. V was clipped by 6 bases and J by 6 bases, with 11 bases between them. The CDR3 DNA is TGTGCCAGCAGTCTAGGACAGCCCGGGGAGCTGTTTTTT. Its translation is CASSLGQPGELFF.

The rearrangement links TRBV4-3 to TRBJ1-4; 9 bases map to TRBD1. CDR1 and CDR2 from the germline V gene are LGHNA and YSLEER. The junction had 3 bases not matched to a gene; V was cut back by 0 bases and J by 4 bases. This CDR3 is 16 amino acids long. The CDR3 protein is CASSQDVDRGNEKLFF. As DNA, the CDR3 is TGCGCCAGCAGCCAAGACGTGGACAGGGGTAATGAAAAACTGTTTTTT.

V and J are TRBV25-1 and TRBJ1-1, with D unresolved. The CDR3 is 15 amino acids. CDR1 and CDR2 from the germline V gene are MGHDK and SYGVNS. V gave up 2 bases and J gave up 2 bases, with 12 bases separating them. CDR3 in DNA: TGTGCCAGCAGTGAACCTGACGGAGTAAACACTGAAGCTTTCTTT. As protein: CASSEPDGVNTEAFF. Variable domain in full (rest from reference TRBV25-1 and TRBJ1-1): EADIYQTPRYLVIGTGKKITLECSQTMGHDKMYWYQQDPGMELHLIHYSYGVNSTEKGDLSSESTVSRIRTEHFPLTLESARPSHTSQYLCASSEPDGVNTEAFFGQGTRLTVV.

The rearrangement links TRBV7-8 to TRBJ1-2, with TRBD1 identical over 7 bases. V dropped 0 bases and J dropped 7; count of bases not matched to a gene: 11. Per the germline V gene, CDR1 is SGHVS and CDR2 is FQNEAQ. The CDR3 covers 16 residues. This chain's CDR3 is CASSLAEGAALFGYTF. CDR3 nucleotides: TGTGCCAGCAGCTTAGCAGAGGGGGCAGCCCTCTTTGGCTACACCTTC.

The chain employs TRBV7-8 and TRBJ1-1; D remains unclear. Germline values: CDR1 SGHVS, CDR2 FQNEAQ. The CDR3 consists of 15 residues. V was trimmed by 3 bases and J by 2 bases, leaving 13 bases between them. CDR3 DNA sequence: TGTGCCAGCAGCTTCCAAAGATCGGGAAACACTGAAGCTTTCTTT. Translating it yields CASSFQRSGNTEAFF.

The rearrangement uses TRBV5-1 and TRBJ2-6; D gene uncertain. V was shortened by 1 base and J by 0 bases, with 8 bases between the two germline ends. CDR3 size: 16 residues. Germline CDR1 is SGHRS and CDR2 is YFSETQ. CDR3 region: CASSLWSGSGANVLTF. Written as DNA, the CDR3 is TGCGCCAGCAGCTTGTGGTCCGGCTCTGGGGCCAACGTCCTGACTTTC.

The CDR3 spells CASGGSPPSEQYF. Written as DNA, the CDR3 is TGCGCCAGCGGAGGGTCTCCACCCTCCGAGCAGTACTTC. This chain links TRBV5-1 with TRBJ2-7; TRBD2 might be the D (6 bases). This CDR3 has 13 amino acids. Trimming took off 7 bases at V and 6 bases at J, with 17 bases between the two ends. The V gene's germline CDR1 is SGHRS and CDR2 YFSETQ.

In its sample, this clone was seen a few times. The chain couples TRBV3-1 (or the pseudogene TRBV3-2) to TRBJ1-3, with D perhaps TRBD1 (6 bases). This CDR3 has 18 residues. The ends were cut back, 4 bases at V and 6 bases at J, with 25 bases in the middle. Germline assignment: CDR1 LGHDT and CDR2 YNNKEL (reference sequence). The CDR3 spells CASSLDLTGRWGPNTIYF. In DNA form, the CDR3 reads TGTGCCAGCAGCCTAGATTTGACAGGTCGGTGGGGACCAAACACCATATATTTT.

V is TRBV6-1 and J is TRBJ1-2; a weak D match, TRBD1 (5 bases). The CDR3 spans 14 residues. Germline V gene data show CDR1 as MNHNS and CDR2 as SASEGT. The germline V and J ends were trimmed by 2 bases and 4 bases, with 11 bases remaining between them. In nucleotides, the CDR3 is TGTGCCAGCAGTGAACCCAGGGTTGGCTATGGCTACACCTTC. This codes for CASSEPRVGYGYTF.

The rearrangement joins TRBV2 to TRBJ1-2; possible D gene TRBD1, 5 bases. The CDR3 has 14 residues. Germline loops: CDR1 SNHLY, CDR2 FYNNEI. Trimming pared 5 bases from V and 1 base from J, leaving 11 bases between. The CDR3 DNA is TGTGCCAGCAGTTTAGACAGCAGTAACTATGGCTACACCTTC. Encoded protein: CASSLDSSNYGYTF.

V usage is TRBV18 and J usage is TRBJ1-5; D unclear. The germline V gene has CDR1 KGHSH and CDR2 LQKENI. The CDR3 is made up of 13 amino acids. V was pared by 6 bases and J by 6 bases, with 12 bases between. CDR3 protein: CASSPASGQPQHF. CDR3 in DNA: TGTGCCAGCTCCCCCGCCAGCGGTCAGCCCCAGCATTTT. The complete variable domain, with remaining parts taken from reference TRBV18 and TRBJ1-5, reads NAGVMQNPRHLVRRRGQEARLRCSPMKGHSHVYWYRQLPEEGLKFMVYLQKENIIDESGMPKERFSAEFPKEGPSILRIQQVVRGDSAAYFCASSPASGQPQHFGDGTRLSIL.

The chain joins TRBV12-3 or TRBV12-4 to TRBJ1-4; the match to TRBD1 covers 10 bases. V trimming: 4 bases; J trimming: 15 bases; junction bases outside the gene matches: 2. The CDR3 extends over 11 amino acids. The CDR3 nucleotides are TGTGCCAGCAGTTCGGGACAGGGGATGTTTTTT. Translation gives CASSSGQGMFF.

This chain connects TRBV3-1 (or the pseudogene TRBV3-2) to TRBJ2-1, with 12 bases matching TRBD2. Germline CDR1 is LGHDT and CDR2 is YNNKEL (reference sequence). The CDR3 runs to 14 residues. V lost 3 bases to trimming and J lost 8 bases; unmatched junction nucleotides: 2. The CDR3 protein is CASSHRTSGDEQFF. The CDR3 DNA follows: TGTGCCAGCAGCCATCGGACTAGCGGGGATGAGCAGTTCTTC.

The CDR3 spells CASSQGLRSPLHF. As DNA, the CDR3 is TGTGCCAGCAGCCAAGGTCTCCGTTCACCCCTCCACTTT. The chain employs TRBV3-1 (or the pseudogene TRBV3-2) and TRBJ1-6; D is uncertain. Germline CDR1 LGHDT, CDR2 YNNKEL (reference sequence). The V gene lost 1 base and the J gene lost 9 bases, with 7 bases spanning the gap. This CDR3 is built from 13 residues.

This clone was found once. The chain joins TRBV4-1 to TRBJ2-2; D is possibly TRBD2 (5 bases). Germline CDR1 is MGHRA and CDR2 is YSYEKL. The CDR3 is made up of 15 amino acids. V gave up 1 base and J gave up 5 bases, with 11 bases separating them. CDR3 DNA sequence: TGCGCCAGCAGCCAAGGGACTTTAAGTACCGGGGAGCTGTTTTTT. Its translation: CASSQGTLSTGELFF.